Listed here are 27 T cell receptor beta chains from one sample, sequenced in a study of CD8+CD57+ T cells in acquired aplastic anemia. TCR beta VDJ and CDR3 were profiled, and genomic DNA was the template. In TCRdb, the reads were re-called with MiXCR into one record per CDR3 protein. The repertoire holds 180,000 or so distinct CDR3 sequences, with 47% as singletons. The patients chosen for sequencing had shown expansion of CD8+CD57+ cells (detected by flow cytometry). Sample: sorted CD4+, CD8+, or CD8+CD57+ T cells (not recorded which) from PBMCs. Receptors were obtained from a human donor with aplastic anemia.

This clonotype showed up many times. The V and J genes are TRBV9 and TRBJ1-2; no clear D gene. The CDR3 totals 14 residues. The germline V gene encodes CDR1 SGDLS and CDR2 YYNGEE. V shed 0 bases and J shed 6 bases, with 12 bases lying between them. CDR3 sequence: CASSVDPVINGYTF. The CDR3 region has the DNA TGTGCCAGCAGCGTAGACCCAGTCATCAATGGCTACACCTTC.

This clonotype was recorded at least ten times. For the CDR3, the DNA is TGTGCCAGCATCCGTCGGGTGGGCACAGATACGCAGTATTTT. The encoded protein is CASIRRVGTDTQYF. The V call is TRBV27, the J call TRBJ2-3, with D unresolved. Germline values: CDR1 MNHEY, CDR2 SMNVEV (reference sequence). The CDR3 is made up of 14 amino acids. The V end lost 7 bases, the J end lost 1 base, and 12 bases lay between the germline ends.

The chain recombines TRBV4-2 with TRBJ1-5; the D is unclear. V was shortened by 3 bases and J by 5 bases, with 14 bases between the two germline ends. Germline-derived CDR1 and CDR2 are LGHNA and YNFKEQ. This CDR3 comprises 15 residues. CDR3 DNA sequence: TGTGCCAGCAGCCAGAGCCAGTTGGCCTATCAGCCCCAGCATTTT. Its protein is CASSQSQLAYQPQHF.

This chain links TRBV20-1 with TRBJ2-7; weak D call: TRBD2 (6 bases). Trimming took off 3 bases at V and 1 base at J, with 13 bases between the two ends. CDR1 and CDR2 (germline): DFQATT, SNEGSKA (reference sequence). The CDR3 runs to 14 residues. The CDR3 is CSASSGSASYEQYF. Here the CDR3 DNA reads TGCAGTGCTAGTTCCGGGAGCGCATCCTACGAGCAGTACTTC.

This clonotype was picked up many times. The chain carries TRBV6-5 and TRBJ1-6; D is unresolved. The V gene's germline CDR1 is MNHEY and CDR2 SVGAGI. The ends were cut back, 0 bases at V and 0 bases at J, with 9 bases in the middle. This CDR3 spans 17 amino acids. The CDR3 here is CASSYSPGSSYNSPLHF. For the CDR3, the DNA is TGTGCCAGCAGTTACTCGCCGGGGAGCTCCTATAATTCACCCCTCCACTTT.

This clonotype was seen at least ten times. The chain couples TRBV6-2 or TRBV6-3 to TRBJ1-6; 10 bases are a match to TRBD1. After removal of 2 bases from V and 5 bases from J, the junction contained 3 bases not matched to a gene. Germline assignment: CDR1 MNHEY and CDR2 SVGEGT. The length of the CDR3 is 16 residues. CDR3: CASSYRTGGNNSPLHF. The CDR3 nucleotides are TGTGCCAGCAGTTACAGGACAGGGGGGAATAATTCACCCCTCCACTTT.

The chain employs TRBV20-1 and TRBJ1-5; D is possibly TRBD1 (6 bases). This CDR3 region has 13 residues. Germline CDR1 and CDR2: DFQATT and SNEGSKA (reference sequence). Trimming stripped 3 bases from V and 3 bases from J, with 9 bases between. The CDR3 here is CSASTGYNQPQHF. DNA for the CDR3: TGCAGTGCTAGTACAGGGTACAATCAGCCCCAGCATTTT.

The CDR3 sequence is CSARITVGETQYF. CDR3 DNA sequence: TGCAGTGCTAGAATCACGGTTGGAGAGACCCAGTACTTC. The chain carries TRBV20-1 and TRBJ2-5; D gene ambiguous. CDR1 is DFQATT, CDR2 SNEGSKA, per germline (reference sequence). The CDR3 sequence is 13 residues long. Trimming stripped 2 bases from V and 4 bases from J, with 11 bases between.

The chain combines TRBV19 with TRBJ1-6; D perhaps matches TRBD1 (6 bases). Germline values: CDR1 LNHDA, CDR2 SQIVND (reference sequence). This CDR3 spans 16 amino acids. V was clipped by 5 bases and J by 11 bases, with 22 bases between them. CDR3 nucleotides: TGTGCCAGTAGTCTCCCTAACAGGCACAGGGAGGCACCCCTCCACTTT. This gives the protein CASSLPNRHREAPLHF.

This clonotype was observed many times. The chain combines TRBV4-2 with TRBJ2-7, with D perhaps matching TRBD2 (5 bases). This CDR3 is 14 amino acids long. Germline CDR1 and CDR2: LGHNA and YNFKEQ. The V gene lost 2 bases and the J gene lost 5 bases, with 13 bases spanning the gap. In DNA, the CDR3 is TGTGCCAGCAGCCAACAAGGCGGCGGGCACGAGCAGTACTTC. This sequence encodes CASSQQGGGHEQYF.

V gene TRBV29-1 combines with J gene TRBJ2-3, with D unclear. CDR3 length: 12 residues. CDR1 is SQVTM and CDR2 is ANQGSEA in the germline V gene. The V gene lost 8 bases and the J gene lost 4 bases, with 13 bases spanning the gap. CDR3 sequence (DNA): TGCAGCCTATCACGGCCCCCAGATACGCAGTATTTT. This sequence encodes CSLSRPPDTQYF.

Concerning this clonotype itself: The junction does not match germline at one end; this may be a read error. The CDR3 is CATSRDRGMNTEALF. The CDR3 DNA reads TGTGCCACCAGCAGAGACAGGGGGATGAACACTGAAGCTTTATTT. The chain has TRBV15 and TRBJ1-1, with 7 positions matching TRBD1. CDR3 length: 15 residues. From germline, CDR1 is LNHNV and CDR2 YYDKDF (reference sequence).

This clonotype was picked up a small number of times. The chain recombines TRBV6-1 with TRBJ1-5, with 7 bases aligning to TRBD1. CDR3 size: 17 residues. Germline trimming cut 6 bases from V and 9 bases from J; bases unmatched to any gene: 20. CDR1 and CDR2 from the germline V gene are MNHNS and SASEGT. This chain's CDR3 is CASRPMEGAGLGVPQHF. CDR3 nucleotide sequence: TGTGCCAGCAGGCCTATGGAGGGGGCCGGGCTAGGGGTGCCCCAGCATTTT.

This clonotype was counted many times. The rearrangement joins TRBV19 to TRBJ2-7; maybe TRBD1 (5 bases). Germline CDR1 reads LNHDA; CDR2 reads SQIVND (reference sequence). Deletions cut 5 bases from V and 4 bases from J, with 12 bases between. The CDR3 spans 13 residues. The CDR3 DNA reads TGTGCCAGTAGTTCTACAGGCCCATACGAGCAGTACTTC. Translated, it gives CASSSTGPYEQYF.

This clonotype was detected many times. The chain links TRBV7-6 to TRBJ1-1, with D maybe TRBD1 (5 bases). CDR3 length: 12 residues. The V and J ends lost 1 base and 7 bases respectively, with 7 bases between them. Germline V gene lookup returns CDR1 SGHVS and CDR2 FNYEAQ. The chain's CDR3 is CASSLGQGEAFF. In DNA, the CDR3 is TGTGCCAGCAGCTTAGGGCAGGGTGAAGCTTTCTTT.

This clonotype showed up just a few times. The chain carries TRBV6-1 and TRBJ2-3, with 9 bases fitting TRBD1. This CDR3 is 16 amino acids long. Germline values: CDR1 MNHNS, CDR2 SASEGT. With V trimmed by 6 bases and J by 2 bases, 9 bases remained unmatched. This chain's CDR3 is CASRRSGTGNTDTQYF. The CDR3 bases are TGTGCCAGCAGACGATCCGGGACAGGGAACACAGATACGCAGTATTTT.

This clonotype showed up many times. V is TRBV7-9 and J is TRBJ2-6; 11 nucleotides align to TRBD1. The CDR3 runs to 18 residues. CDR1 SEHNR and CDR2 FQNEAQ come from the germline V gene (reference sequence). Trimming took 1 base from V and 4 from J; bases not matched to a gene: 6. The DNA of the CDR3 is TGTGCCAGCAGCTTAGTTAGGGACAGGGGGTTCGGGGCCAACGTCCTGACTTTC. Its protein is CASSLVRDRGFGANVLTF.

This clonotype was counted a single time. The V call is TRBV20-1, the J call TRBJ1-2; D gene unclear. Germline V gene lookup returns CDR1 DFQATT and CDR2 SNEGSKA (reference sequence). This CDR3 contains 13 residues. Trimming shortened V by 1 base and J by 3 bases, and 9 bases separated the two germline ends. The CDR3 loop is CSARVPTDYGYTF. CDR3 nucleotides: TGCAGTGCTAGAGTTCCTACAGACTATGGCTACACCTTC.

The table lists this clonotype with a few counts. V and J are TRBV18 and TRBJ2-1, with a tentative D call TRBD1 (6 bases). CDR3 length: 14 residues. The V gene lost 0 bases and the J gene lost 3 bases, with 6 bases spanning the gap. Germline CDR1 is KGHSH and CDR2 is LQKENI. Here the CDR3 DNA reads TGTGCCAGCTCACCACCGGACAGCTACAATGAGCAGTTCTTC. It translates to CASSPPDSYNEQFF. Based on the CDR3 plus reference TRBV18 and TRBJ2-1, the full variable domain is NAGVMQNPRHLVRRRGQEARLRCSPMKGHSHVYWYRQLPEEGLKFMVYLQKENIIDESGMPKERFSAEFPKEGPSILRIQQVVRGDSAAYFCASSPPDSYNEQFFGPGTRLTVL.

This clonotype was counted ten times or more. The chain employs TRBV25-1 and TRBJ1-2, with a weak D call TRBD1 (5 bases). The CDR3 covers 11 residues. The V gene lost 6 bases and the J gene lost 4 bases, with 6 bases spanning the gap. The germline V gene has CDR1 MGHDK and CDR2 SYGVNS. CDR3 in amino acids: CASSGTYGYTF. The CDR3 DNA sequence: TGTGCCAGCAGCGGGACCTATGGCTACACCTTC.

This clonotype was counted ten times or more. V is TRBV15 and J is TRBJ1-1, with unresolved D. Looked up from germline, CDR1 is LNHNV and CDR2 is YYDKDF (reference sequence). V was cut by 0 bases and J by 10 bases, with 9 bases left in between. The CDR3 covers 12 residues. The CDR3 DNA reads TGTGCCACCAGCAGAGATGTGGCGTCAGCTTTCTTT. As protein: CATSRDVASAFF. Full variable domain (remainder filled in from reference TRBV15 and TRBJ1-1): DAMVIQNPRYQVTQFGKPVTLSCSQTLNHNVMYWYQQKSSQAPKLLFHYYDKDFNNEADTPDNFQSRRPNTSFCFLDIRSPGLGDTAMYLCATSRDVASAFFGQGTRLTVV.

DNA for the CDR3: TGTGCCACCCAGACAGGGTCCAACACTGAAGCTTTCTTT. This encodes CATQTGSNTEAFF. The chain is built from TRBV24-1 and TRBJ1-1; 7 nucleotides agree with TRBD1. The CDR3 consists of 13 residues. In germline, CDR1 is KGHDR, CDR2 SFDVKD. The ends lost 9 bases at V and 2 bases at J; junction bases unmatched: 5.

This chain joins TRBV6-1 and TRBJ2-3, with 16 bases that match TRBD2. Germline assignment: CDR1 MNHNS and CDR2 SASEGT. This CDR3 spans 16 amino acids. With V trimmed by 7 bases and J by 6 bases, 7 bases remained unmatched. The CDR3 DNA sequence: TGTGCCAGCAAGGGACTAGCGGGGGGGCCCGGTGATACGCAGTATTTT. This translates into CASKGLAGGPGDTQYF.

The chain employs TRBV7-8 and TRBJ2-7, with 8 bases aligning to TRBD1. This CDR3 has 14 amino acids. The V gene's germline CDR1 is SGHVS and CDR2 FQNEAQ. The trim removed 1 base at V and 4 bases at J, leaving 3 bases unmatched. In DNA form, the CDR3 reads TGTGCCAGCAGCTTAGGGACAGGGCGGTACGAGCAGTACTTC. This encodes CASSLGTGRYEQYF.

The chain recombines TRBV11-1 with TRBJ2-6, with D possibly matching TRBD2 (6 bases). The germline V gene has CDR1 SGHAT and CDR2 FQDESV (reference sequence). CDR3 size: 14 residues. V gave up 6 bases and J gave up 4 bases, with 10 bases separating them. Written as DNA, the CDR3 is TGTGCCAGCAGGGAGGGTTCGGGGGCCAACGTCCTGACTTTC. It encodes CASREGSGANVLTF.

The chain is built from TRBV7-9 and TRBJ2-7; D may be TRBD1 (7 bases). Germline CDR1 and CDR2: SEHNR and FQNEAQ (reference sequence). This CDR3 is built from 14 residues. Trimming pared 2 bases from V and 2 bases from J, leaving 10 bases between. The CDR3: CASSLPGGPYEQYF. The CDR3 DNA follows: TGTGCCAGCAGCTTACCAGGGGGGCCCTACGAGCAGTACTTC.

V is TRBV20-1 and J is TRBJ1-5; no reliable D call. This CDR3 has 10 residues. Trimming removed 6 bases from V and 7 bases from J, with 7 bases in between. Germline V lookup: CDR1 DFQATT, CDR2 SNEGSKA (reference sequence). CDR3 bases: TGCAGTGCCCACGGACAGCCCCAGCATTTT. Protein: CSAHGQPQHF.